The clone carrying this TCR beta chain was counted only a few times. This entry is derived from a study of T-cell reconstitution after alpha-beta-depleted transplantation in children. Unique molecular identifiers were used to barcode this TCRbeta library. MiXCR, applied by TCRdb to the PCR reads, yields one record per CDR3 protein. The sample carries more than 300,000 distinct CDR3 sequences, 15% to 20% recorded once. The V gene lost 0 bases and the J gene lost 3 bases, with 17 bases spanning the gap. The CDR3 is 17 amino acids. CDR1 and CDR2 (germline): SEHNR, FQNEAQ (reference sequence). The source is a male patient aged 2-9 years who had a stem cell transplant for acute lymphoblastic leukemia, so the T cells may come from the graft donor. The sequencing here drew on PBMCs, mostly from graft donor cells, taken 360 days after TCRalphabeta/CD19-depleted stem cell transplant. This rearrangement joins TRBV7-9 to TRBJ1-1; D may be TRBD1 (6 bases). As DNA, the CDR3 is TGTGCCAGCAGCTTAGCGCAGGGGTCGTGGTTGGACACTGAAGCTTTCTTT. Its translation: CASSLAQGSWLDTEAFF.